A selection of T cell receptor beta chains follows, all from one sample in a study of blood T cell repertoires in COVID-19. The data were produced by immunoSEQ multiplex PCR, yet TCRdb's version contains in-frame clones alone and is incomplete. The table has roughly 230,000 clones, 65% to 85% seen once; the top ten hold about 3.5%. Material: PBMCs or T cells enriched from blood (not recorded which). The receptors were gathered from a man aged 50-60 years who had recovered from COVID-19. Both conserved end residues are part of each CDR3. Fields, in order: D gene, J gene, clone size, V gene, CDR3 DNA, CDR3 protein. A D gene is named only where the DNA matches it firmly. Where a row states a size, it is once, few, many or the class of an expanded clone; other rows omit it.

d_gene: -
j_gene: TRBJ1-1
abundance: -
v_gene: TRBV11-2
CDR3nt: TGTGCCAGCAGCCCCCCCGGAGCGTACACTGAAGCTTTCTTT
CDR3aa: CASSPPGAYTEAFF

d_gene: TRBD2
j_gene: TRBJ2-7
abundance: -
v_gene: TRBV7-9
CDR3nt: TGTGCCAGCAGCTTAGCCCGTCTAGCGGGAGAGTACGAGCAGTACTTC
CDR3aa: CASSLARLAGEYEQYF

d_gene: -
j_gene: TRBJ1-2
abundance: -
v_gene: TRBV10-3
CDR3nt: TGTGCCATCAGGAACACCGGGACACTAAAGGGCTATGGCTACACCTTC
CDR3aa: CAIRNTGTLKGYGYTF

d_gene: -
j_gene: TRBJ2-5
abundance: -
v_gene: TRBV14
CDR3nt: TGTGCCAGCAGCCAACCCAGGCGGGGCCCGCTACTTTCCCAAGAGACCCAGTACTTC
CDR3aa: CASSQPRRGPLLSQETQYF

d_gene: TRBD1
j_gene: TRBJ1-3
abundance: -
v_gene: TRBV29-1
CDR3nt: TGCAGCGCCGCACAGGGGTCTGGAAACACCATATATTTT
CDR3aa: CSAAQGSGNTIYF

d_gene: TRBD2
j_gene: TRBJ2-1
abundance: -
v_gene: TRBV3-1/TRBV3-2
CDR3nt: TGTGCCAGCAGCCTGGGGGTCGGGGGGTTCTACAATGAGCAGTTCTTC
CDR3aa: CASSLGVGGFYNEQFF

d_gene: -
j_gene: TRBJ1-4
abundance: -
v_gene: TRBV6-1
CDR3nt: TGTGCCAGCAGGGAATCATTGGCCCAGGGTGGCCTTATCTTCAATGAAAACAGGTTGTTTTTT
CDR3aa: CASRESLAQGGLIFNENRLFF

d_gene: -
j_gene: TRBJ2-7
abundance: -
v_gene: TRBV6-5
CDR3nt: TGTGCCAGCAGTCCCGGCACAGGGCTAGCCTACGAGCAGTACTTC
CDR3aa: CASSPGTGLAYEQYF

d_gene: -
j_gene: TRBJ2-7
abundance: -
v_gene: TRBV19
CDR3nt: TGTGCCAGTAGTACGGCAAGGACAGCAGACTACGAGCAGTACTTC
CDR3aa: CASSTARTADYEQYF

d_gene: TRBD2
j_gene: TRBJ2-5
abundance: -
v_gene: TRBV3-1/TRBV3-2
CDR3nt: TGTGCCAGCAGCCCGAATAGCGGGGGGAACTCAGAGACCCAGTACTTC
CDR3aa: CASSPNSGGNSETQYF

d_gene: TRBD2
j_gene: TRBJ2-7
abundance: -
v_gene: TRBV10-3
CDR3nt: TGTGCCATCAGTGGGGGGGGCTACGAGCAGTACTTC
CDR3aa: CAISGGGYEQYF

d_gene: TRBD2
j_gene: TRBJ2-1
abundance: -
v_gene: TRBV28
CDR3nt: TGTGCCAGCAGTCACCACCTGCTAGCGGGAGTTGACGGTGAGCAGTTCTTC
CDR3aa: CASSHHLLAGVDGEQFF

d_gene: -
j_gene: TRBJ1-6
abundance: -
v_gene: TRBV10-2
CDR3nt: TGCGCCAGCAAGATGAGCTCCTATAATTCACCCCTCCACTTT
CDR3aa: CASKMSSYNSPLHF

d_gene: -
j_gene: TRBJ2-1
abundance: -
v_gene: TRBV9
CDR3nt: TGTGCCAGCAGCTTAAGGTGGGGGGTTGCCAATGAGCAGTTCTTC
CDR3aa: CASSLRWGVANEQFF

d_gene: -
j_gene: TRBJ1-3
abundance: -
v_gene: TRBV5-1
CDR3nt: TGCGCCAGCAGCTATTCCCCCCTGAGTGGAAACACCATATATTTT
CDR3aa: CASSYSPLSGNTIYF

d_gene: TRBD2
j_gene: TRBJ2-1
abundance: -
v_gene: TRBV15
CDR3nt: TGTGCCACCAGCAGGCCCGGGAGCGGGGATGAGCAGTTCTTC
CDR3aa: CATSRPGSGDEQFF

d_gene: TRBD2
j_gene: TRBJ2-5
abundance: -
v_gene: TRBV4-2
CDR3nt: TGTGCCAGCAGCACCCGAGGGGGACTAGCGAAAGTAGAGACCCAGTACTTC
CDR3aa: CASSTRGGLAKVETQYF

d_gene: -
j_gene: TRBJ1-5
abundance: few
v_gene: TRBV6-2/TRBV6-3
CDR3nt: TGTGCCAGCAGTTCCTCTTACTCCGGGACACCCCTCAATCAGCCCCAGCATTTT
CDR3aa: CASSSSYSGTPLNQPQHF

d_gene: TRBD2
j_gene: TRBJ2-3
abundance: -
v_gene: TRBV13
CDR3nt: TGTGCCAGCAGCTCCCCCCTAGCGGGGACCACTAGCACAGATACGCAGTATTTT
CDR3aa: CASSSPLAGTTSTDTQYF

d_gene: TRBD1
j_gene: TRBJ1-5
abundance: -
v_gene: TRBV5-5
CDR3nt: TGTGCCAGCAGCCGGGACAGGGCCCTCGGCAATCAGCCCCAGCATTTT
CDR3aa: CASSRDRALGNQPQHF

d_gene: -
j_gene: TRBJ2-2
abundance: -
v_gene: TRBV11-2
CDR3nt: TGTGCCAGCAGCTTATTCTCCGGGAAAGGCGGGGAGCTGTTTTTT
CDR3aa: CASSLFSGKGGELFF

d_gene: -
j_gene: TRBJ1-3
abundance: -
v_gene: TRBV21-1
CDR3nt: TGTGCCAGCAGCAAAGTTATTCGGAGCACCATATATTTT
CDR3aa: CASSKVIRSTIYF

d_gene: TRBD2
j_gene: TRBJ2-3
abundance: -
v_gene: TRBV28
CDR3nt: TGTGCCAGCAGTCCACAACTAGCGGGAGGGGCAGATACGCAGTATTTT
CDR3aa: CASSPQLAGGADTQYF

d_gene: -
j_gene: TRBJ2-1
abundance: -
v_gene: TRBV14
CDR3nt: TGTGCCAGCAGCCAAGACCCGGGGGTCTCCTACAATGAGCAGTTCTTC
CDR3aa: CASSQDPGVSYNEQFF

d_gene: -
j_gene: TRBJ2-7
abundance: -
v_gene: TRBV6-5
CDR3nt: TGTGCCAGCAGGTCTGGACGGGGTGTGTCCTACGAGCAGTACTTC
CDR3aa: CASRSGRGVSYEQYF

d_gene: -
j_gene: TRBJ1-3
abundance: -
v_gene: TRBV3-1/TRBV3-2
CDR3nt: TGTGCCAGCAGCCTCCCCCCAGGGGTTGGAAACACCATATATTTT
CDR3aa: CASSLPPGVGNTIYF

d_gene: TRBD1
j_gene: TRBJ1-2
abundance: -
v_gene: TRBV5-4
CDR3nt: TGTGCCAGCAGCTTGCTAAGGGGACAGGGATCTATGGGCTACACCTTC
CDR3aa: CASSLLRGQGSMGYTF

d_gene: -
j_gene: TRBJ1-2
abundance: -
v_gene: TRBV2
CDR3nt: TGTGCCAGCAGTGAAGCCCAGGGGTCGGGTGGCTACACCTTC
CDR3aa: CASSEAQGSGGYTF

d_gene: -
j_gene: TRBJ1-5
abundance: many
v_gene: TRBV18
CDR3nt: TGTGCCAGCTCACCCCCTAGGGTGGGGGGGAATCAGCCCCAGCATTTT
CDR3aa: CASSPPRVGGNQPQHF

d_gene: -
j_gene: TRBJ2-1
abundance: -
v_gene: TRBV20-1
CDR3nt: TGCAGTGCTAATCTAGTCAATGAGCAGTTCTTC
CDR3aa: CSANLVNEQFF

d_gene: -
j_gene: TRBJ1-3
abundance: -
v_gene: TRBV7-8
CDR3nt: TGTGCCAGCAGCTTAGCCCCTGTATCAGCGTCTGGAAACACCATATATTTT
CDR3aa: CASSLAPVSASGNTIYF

d_gene: -
j_gene: TRBJ1-2
abundance: -
v_gene: TRBV27
CDR3nt: TGTGCCAGCAGAATTACGGGGAGGGGATATGGCTACACCTTC
CDR3aa: CASRITGRGYGYTF

d_gene: -
j_gene: TRBJ1-1
abundance: -
v_gene: TRBV7-2
CDR3nt: TGTGCCAGCAGCTCACAGGGCAAAACAATGAACACTGAAGCTTTCTTT
CDR3aa: CASSSQGKTMNTEAFF

d_gene: TRBD1
j_gene: TRBJ2-1
abundance: once
v_gene: TRBV7-9
CDR3nt: TGTGCCAGCAGCTCGGGGGGACAGGGCTATGAGCAGTTCTTC
CDR3aa: CASSSGGQGYEQFF

d_gene: -
j_gene: TRBJ1-5
abundance: few
v_gene: TRBV10-2
CDR3nt: TGCGCCAGCACCAAAACAGGGTTTGAGCCCCAGCATTTT
CDR3aa: CASTKTGFEPQHF

d_gene: TRBD1
j_gene: TRBJ2-7
abundance: -
v_gene: TRBV7-2
CDR3nt: TGTGCCAGCAGCTTATATAGTTGGACAGGGTCCTACGAGCAGTACTTC
CDR3aa: CASSLYSWTGSYEQYF

d_gene: -
j_gene: TRBJ1-2
abundance: -
v_gene: TRBV12-3/TRBV12-4
CDR3nt: TGTGCCAGCAGCCAGTCCAGCTATGGCTACACCTTC
CDR3aa: CASSQSSYGYTF

d_gene: TRBD1
j_gene: TRBJ2-7
abundance: once
v_gene: TRBV11-2
CDR3nt: TGTGCCAGCAGCTGGACCGGGACAGGTTCCTACGAGCAGTACTTC
CDR3aa: CASSWTGTGSYEQYF

d_gene: TRBD1
j_gene: TRBJ1-1
abundance: few
v_gene: TRBV6-5
CDR3nt: TGTGCCGGCCGACGGACAGGGCGAATTACTGAAGCTTTCTTT
CDR3aa: CAGRRTGRITEAFF

d_gene: TRBD2
j_gene: TRBJ2-1
abundance: -
v_gene: TRBV25-1
CDR3nt: TGTGCCAGCAGTGAAATGAGAGTGGCGGGGGGAGAATGGGATGAGCAGTTCTTC
CDR3aa: CASSEMRVAGGEWDEQFF

d_gene: -
j_gene: TRBJ2-7
abundance: -
v_gene: TRBV28
CDR3nt: TGTGCCAGCATTATGGACGGGAGCTCCTACGAGCAGTACTTC
CDR3aa: CASIMDGSSYEQYF

d_gene: -
j_gene: TRBJ1-5
abundance: -
v_gene: TRBV19
CDR3nt: TGTGCCAGTAGATGGGTACAGGGAGGGAATCAGCCCCAGCATTTT
CDR3aa: CASRWVQGGNQPQHF

d_gene: -
j_gene: TRBJ2-1
abundance: -
v_gene: TRBV5-1
CDR3nt: TGCGCCAGCAGAGAAGCGCGGAACAATGAGCAGTTCTTC
CDR3aa: CASREARNNEQFF

d_gene: -
j_gene: TRBJ2-3
abundance: few
v_gene: TRBV1
CDR3nt: TGCACCAGCAGCCAAGTTTTGCCGGGGGGCGGCGCCACAGATACGCAGTATTTT
CDR3aa: CTSSQVLPGGGATDTQYF

d_gene: TRBD1
j_gene: TRBJ2-2
abundance: -
v_gene: TRBV4-1
CDR3nt: TGCGCCAGCAGCCCCGAGGGACAGGGTGTCGGGGAGCTGTTTTTT
CDR3aa: CASSPEGQGVGELFF

d_gene: TRBD2
j_gene: TRBJ2-2
abundance: -
v_gene: TRBV19
CDR3nt: TGTGCCAGTAGTTTACCGGGACTAGCGGGGGAGAACACCGGGGAGCTGTTTTTT
CDR3aa: CASSLPGLAGENTGELFF